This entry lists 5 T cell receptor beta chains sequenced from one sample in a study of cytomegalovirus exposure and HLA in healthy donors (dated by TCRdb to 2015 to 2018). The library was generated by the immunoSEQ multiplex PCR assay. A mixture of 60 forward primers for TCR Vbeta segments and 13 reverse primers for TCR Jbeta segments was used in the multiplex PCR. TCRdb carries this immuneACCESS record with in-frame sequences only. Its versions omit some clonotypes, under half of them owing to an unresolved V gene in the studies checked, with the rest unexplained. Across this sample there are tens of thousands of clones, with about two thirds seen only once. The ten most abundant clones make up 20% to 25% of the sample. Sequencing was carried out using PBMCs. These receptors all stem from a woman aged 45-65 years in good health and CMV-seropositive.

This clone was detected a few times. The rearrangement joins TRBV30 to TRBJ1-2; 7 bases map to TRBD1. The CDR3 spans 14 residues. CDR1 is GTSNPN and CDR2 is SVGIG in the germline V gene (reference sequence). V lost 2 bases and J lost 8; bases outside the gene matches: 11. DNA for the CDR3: TGTGCCTGGAGTACCCAGACAGGGCTACAGGGCTACACCTTC. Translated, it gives CAWSTQTGLQGYTF.

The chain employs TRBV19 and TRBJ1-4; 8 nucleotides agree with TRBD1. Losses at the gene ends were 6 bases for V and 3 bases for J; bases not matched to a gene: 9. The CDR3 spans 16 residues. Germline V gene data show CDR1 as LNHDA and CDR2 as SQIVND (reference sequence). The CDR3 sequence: CASSTQGATANEKLFF. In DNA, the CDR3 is TGTGCCAGTAGCACCCAGGGGGCGACGGCTAATGAAAAACTGTTTTTT.

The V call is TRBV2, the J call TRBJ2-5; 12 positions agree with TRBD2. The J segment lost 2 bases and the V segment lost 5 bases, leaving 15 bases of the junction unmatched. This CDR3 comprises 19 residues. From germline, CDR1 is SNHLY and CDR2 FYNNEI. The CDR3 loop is CASSWHPSGGVLEQETQYF. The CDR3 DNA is TGTGCCAGCAGTTGGCATCCTAGCGGGGGGGTCTTAGAGCAAGAGACCCAGTACTTC.

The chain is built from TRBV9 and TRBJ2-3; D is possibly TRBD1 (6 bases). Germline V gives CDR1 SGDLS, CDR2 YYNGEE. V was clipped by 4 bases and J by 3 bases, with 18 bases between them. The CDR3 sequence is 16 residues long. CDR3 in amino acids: CASSPSIRGVTDTQYF. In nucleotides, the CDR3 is TGTGCCAGCAGCCCCTCCATCAGGGGAGTGACAGATACGCAGTATTTT. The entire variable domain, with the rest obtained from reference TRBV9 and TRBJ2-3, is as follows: DSGVTQTPKHLITATGQRVTLRCSPRSGDLSVYWYQQSLDQGLQFLIQYYNGEERAKGNILERFSAQQFPDLHSELNLSSLELGDSALYFCASSPSIRGVTDTQYFGPGTRLTVL.

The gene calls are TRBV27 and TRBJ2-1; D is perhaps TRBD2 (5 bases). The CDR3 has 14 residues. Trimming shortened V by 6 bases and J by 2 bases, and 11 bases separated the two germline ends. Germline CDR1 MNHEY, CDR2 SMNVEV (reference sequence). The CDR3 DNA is TGTGCCAGCAGAACTAGGGCGGCCTACAATGAGCAGTTCTTC. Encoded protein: CASRTRAAYNEQFF.